The 15 T cell receptor beta chains given below trace back to one sample, sequenced in a study of T-cell reconstitution after alpha-beta-depleted transplantation in children. The library targeted TCRbeta and was prepared with unique molecular identifiers. TCRdb processed the PCR reads anew with MiXCR; each CDR3 protein has one entry. The sample has roughly 7,000 distinct CDR3 sequences; 16% are singletons. Sequenced material: PBMCs, taken before TCRalphabeta/CD19-depleted stem cell transplant. These receptors came from a boy younger than 10 with acute lymphoblastic leukemia, due to receive a stem cell transplant.

This clonotype showed up many times. The chain is built from TRBV5-8 and TRBJ2-7; D may be TRBD2 (6 bases). The CDR3 loop spans 14 amino acids. The germline CDR1 and CDR2 sequences are SGHTS and YDEGEE. The V end lost 4 bases, the J end lost 2 bases, and 13 bases lay between the germline ends. The CDR3 loop is CASSPREPTYEQYF. The DNA of the CDR3 is TGTGCCAGCAGCCCCCGGGAGCCAACCTACGAGCAGTACTTC.

V usage is TRBV12-3 or TRBV12-4 and J usage is TRBJ2-5; D gene ambiguous. V was trimmed by 4 bases and J by 5 bases, leaving 11 bases between them. This CDR3 has 13 amino acids. This CDR3 is CASSSPSGETQYF. CDR3 in DNA: TGTGCCAGCAGTTCGCCCTCGGGTGAGACCCAGTACTTC.

In the case of this clonotype: One base away lies a much larger clone, so this may be a sequencing read error. The chain recombines TRBV3-1 with TRBJ2-5; D is ambiguous. Germline loops: CDR1 LGHDT, CDR2 YNNKEL (reference sequence). This CDR3 spans 13 amino acids. Between the trimmed V and J ends, which lost 4 bases and 1 base, there was a span of 7 bases. The CDR3 spells CASSRCPQETQYF. The CDR3 coding sequence is TGTGCCAGCAGCCGATGCCCCCAAGAGACCCAGTACTTC.

In its sample, this clonotype ranks as medium-sized. V and J are TRBV5-1 and TRBJ2-3; 9 nucleotides match TRBD2. The CDR3 is made up of 14 amino acids. V was pared by 0 bases and J by 10 bases, with 6 bases of the junction left unmatched. Germline CDR1 SGHRS, CDR2 YFSETQ. The CDR3 sequence is CASSLAIAGGAQYF. DNA of the CDR3: TGCGCCAGCAGCTTGGCCATTGCGGGGGGGGCGCAGTATTTT.

This clonotype is termed medium-sized. The CDR3 loop is CASSGGAETQYF. CDR3 in DNA: TGTGCCAGCAGCGGGGGGGCAGAGACCCAGTACTTC. This chain uses TRBV7-6 with TRBJ2-5, with D perhaps matching TRBD2 (7 bases). CDR1 is SGHVS and CDR2 is FNYEAQ in the germline V gene. V was trimmed by 5 bases and J by 4 bases, leaving 8 bases between them. This CDR3 has 12 amino acids.

This clonotype counts as medium-sized. The chain links TRBV12-3 or TRBV12-4 to TRBJ2-7; 14 nucleotides agree with TRBD2. V was clipped by 3 bases and J by 1 base; unmatched bases: 2. This CDR3 comprises 16 residues. CDR3 nucleotide sequence: TGTGCCAGCAGTTTCCGACTAGCGGGGGGGTCCTACGAGCAGTACTTC. Encoded protein: CASSFRLAGGSYEQYF.

In this sample, this clonotype turned up many times. This chain connects TRBV6-1 to TRBJ2-7, with 12 bases lining up with TRBD2. The CDR3 has 15 amino acids. V trimming: 5 bases; J trimming: 1 base; junction bases outside the gene matches: 3. Germline assignment: CDR1 MNHNS and CDR2 SASEGT. CDR3 sequence: CASSRTSGESYEQYF. The CDR3 DNA is TGTGCCAGCAGTCGGACTAGCGGGGAATCCTACGAGCAGTACTTC.

Many counts were recorded for this clonotype. The CDR3 is CASSPLAGGSFQETQYF. Written as DNA, the CDR3 is TGCGCCAGCAGCCCCCTAGCGGGGGGCTCGTTCCAAGAGACCCAGTACTTC. V is TRBV4-1 and J is TRBJ2-5; 11 nucleotides align to TRBD2. CDR3 length: 17 residues. The ends lost 4 bases at V and 1 base at J; junction bases unmatched: 8. Looked up from germline, CDR1 is MGHRA and CDR2 is YSYEKL.

Judged by abundance, this clonotype is medium-sized. The genes are TRBV29-1 and TRBJ2-5, with D possibly TRBD1 on 6 matching bases. V lost 4 bases and J 4 bases, leaving 13 bases between the germline ends. The CDR3 sequence is 13 residues long. Germline V lookup: CDR1 SQVTM, CDR2 ANQGSEA. For the CDR3, the DNA is TGCAGCGTTGGTGAAGGGGGACGAGAGACCCAGTACTTC. It codes for CSVGEGGRETQYF.

The CDR3 loop is CASSLEIARTTEAFF. Here the CDR3 DNA reads TGTGCCAGCAGCTTAGAGATAGCGCGGACCACTGAAGCTTTCTTT. V and J are TRBV7-2 and TRBJ1-1; D ambiguous. The CDR3 covers 15 residues. Trimming removed 1 base at V and 4 bases at J, with 13 bases between. Per germline, CDR1 SGHTA and CDR2 FQGNSA.

The chain employs TRBV11-2 and TRBJ2-1; unclear D gene. Trimming took 1 base from V and 4 from J, leaving 14 bases between them. CDR1 SGHAT and CDR2 FQNNGV come from the germline V gene. CDR3 length: 16 amino acids. Written as DNA, the CDR3 is TGTGCCAGCAGCTTAGCTCTTCGAGGATCTTACAATGAGCAGTTCTTC. This codes for CASSLALRGSYNEQFF.

By its share, this clonotype is medium-sized. The chain is built from TRBV20-1 and TRBJ2-5; TRBD2 matches 7 bases. The J segment lost 4 bases and the V segment lost 5 bases, leaving 10 bases of the junction unmatched. Germline V gene sequence: CDR1 DFQATT, CDR2 SNEGSKA (reference sequence). This CDR3 comprises 14 residues. CDR3 coding DNA: TGCAGTGCTCCTGGGGGATCGGGAGGAGAGACCCAGTACTTC. As protein: CSAPGGSGGETQYF.

The chain couples TRBV7-2 to TRBJ1-1, with 7 bases fitting TRBD1. Germline values: CDR1 SGHTA, CDR2 FQGNSA. Trimming took 6 bases from V and 10 from J; bases not matched to a gene: 8. The CDR3 spans 12 residues. CDR3 coding DNA: TGTGCCAGCAGTTTTACAGGGGTGTTAGCTTTCTTT. Residues: CASSFTGVLAFF.

This clonotype rates as medium-sized. The V call is TRBV27, the J call TRBJ2-7; D is ambiguous. The germline CDR1 and CDR2 sequences are MNHEY and SMNVEV (reference sequence). V was clipped by 5 bases and J by 4 bases, with 18 bases between them. CDR3 size: 15 residues. The CDR3, as DNA: TGTGCCAGCAGTACCCTAAGGGAAAACATGTACGAGCAGTACTTC. It is translated as CASSTLRENMYEQYF.

By proportion, this clonotype is medium-sized. The V gene is TRBV6-1, the J gene TRBJ2-3; 8 bases are shared with TRBD2. CDR1 MNHNS and CDR2 SASEGT come from the germline V gene. V was clipped by 10 bases and J by 2 bases; unmatched bases: 11. This CDR3 is 15 amino acids long. The CDR3, as DNA: TGTGCCACCAAGACCCGGACTAGCCCCACAGATACGCAGTATTTT. It codes for CATKTRTSPTDTQYF.